This TCR beta chain was identified during a study of beta chain features in type 1 diabetes. Across the whole study: Fewer than 110 million sorted cells were examined across all samples. Study-level points and caveats: The study found moderately but significantly shorter TCRB CDR3s in all four CD4+ subsets of Type 1 diabetes patients. cDNA-based sequencing might over-represent cells highly expressing TCR.

CDR1 MNHNY and CDR2 SVGAGI come from the germline V gene (reference sequence). V shed 6 bases, J shed 4 bases, and the junction held 5 bases outside the gene matches. The CDR3 runs to 15 residues. Reverse transcribing all isolated RNA meant expressed TCRB transcripts were sequenced. Data came from immunoSEQ multiplex PCR; TCRdb stores just in-frame clones and leaves some out. The data contain around 250,000 clones, over 20% of them seen just once; the ten biggest clones take up 0.025% to 0.035%. This clone came up a few times. Its antigen is not identified. The genes are TRBV6-6 and TRBJ2-1; 11 bases are a match to TRBD2. The sample consisted of naive CD4+ T cells from blood. The sequence was collected from a woman aged 40 to 55 with type 1 diabetes. CDR3 in DNA: TGTGCCAGCAGCGGGACTAGCGGAACTTACAATGAGCAGTTCTTC. It codes for CASSGTSGTYNEQFF.